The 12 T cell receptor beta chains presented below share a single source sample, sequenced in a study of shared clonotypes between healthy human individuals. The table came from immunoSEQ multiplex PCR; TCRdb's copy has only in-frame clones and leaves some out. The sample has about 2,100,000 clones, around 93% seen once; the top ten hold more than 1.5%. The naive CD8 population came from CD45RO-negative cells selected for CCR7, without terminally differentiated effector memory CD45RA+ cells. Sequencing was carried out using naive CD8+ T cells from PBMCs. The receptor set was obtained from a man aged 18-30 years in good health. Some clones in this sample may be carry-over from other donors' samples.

CDR3 region: CASSALGSGFSGDTEAFF. The CDR3 DNA reads as TGTGCCAGCAGTGCGCTAGGGAGTGGCTTTTCTGGGGACACTGAAGCTTTCTTT. The gene calls are TRBV2 and TRBJ1-1; D gene ambiguous. This CDR3 contains 18 residues. V gave up 4 bases and J gave up 3 bases, with 24 bases separating them. Germline V gene sequence: CDR1 SNHLY, CDR2 FYNNEI.

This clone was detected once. The CDR3: CASSQVYPGLAATYEQYF. CDR3 nucleotide sequence: TGCGCCAGCAGCCAAGTCTATCCGGGACTAGCGGCCACCTACGAGCAGTACTTC. The chain employs TRBV4-1 and TRBJ2-7; TRBD2 aligns across 11 bases. Trimming took 1 base from V and 2 from J; bases not matched to a gene: 10. Per germline, CDR1 MGHRA and CDR2 YSYEKL. The length of the CDR3 is 18 residues.

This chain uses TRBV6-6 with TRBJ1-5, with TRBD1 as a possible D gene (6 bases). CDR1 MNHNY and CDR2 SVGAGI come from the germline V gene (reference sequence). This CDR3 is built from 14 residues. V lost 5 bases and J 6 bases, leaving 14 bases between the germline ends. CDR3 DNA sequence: TGTGCCAGCAGTCAGTGGGGGCTGGGTCAGCCCCAGCATTTT. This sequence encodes CASSQWGLGQPQHF.

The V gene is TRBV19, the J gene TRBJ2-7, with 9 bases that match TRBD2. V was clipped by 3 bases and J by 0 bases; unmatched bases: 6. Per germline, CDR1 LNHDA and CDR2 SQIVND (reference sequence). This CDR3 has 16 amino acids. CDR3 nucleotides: TGTGCCAGTAGTATTGGTCTAGCGGGAAGCTCCTACGAGCAGTACTTC. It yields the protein CASSIGLAGSSYEQYF.

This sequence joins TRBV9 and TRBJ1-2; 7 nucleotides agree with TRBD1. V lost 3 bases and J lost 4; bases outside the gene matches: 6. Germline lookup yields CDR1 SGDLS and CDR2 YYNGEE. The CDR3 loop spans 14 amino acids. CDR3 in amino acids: CASSARDRVYGYTF. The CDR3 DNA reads TGTGCCAGCAGCGCCCGTGACAGGGTCTATGGCTACACCTTC.

CDR3 in DNA: TGCGCCACCGGCCCCGCTGGACCCCGCAATGAGCAGTTCTTC. Its protein is CATGPAGPRNEQFF. V and J are TRBV10-1 and TRBJ2-1, with D unclear. The CDR3 loop spans 14 amino acids. Germline values: CDR1 WNHNN, CDR2 SYGVQD (reference sequence). V lost 10 bases and J 6 bases, leaving 19 bases between the germline ends.

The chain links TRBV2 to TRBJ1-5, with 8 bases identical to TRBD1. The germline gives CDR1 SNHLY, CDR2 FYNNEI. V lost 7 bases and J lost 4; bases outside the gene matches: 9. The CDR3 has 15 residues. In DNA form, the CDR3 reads TGTGCCAGCAATAGGCGGACAGGGCAAAATCAGCCCCAGCATTTT. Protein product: CASNRRTGQNQPQHF.

For the CDR3, the DNA is TGTGCCAGCTCACCACGGACAAACTACAATGAGCAGTTCTTC. This encodes CASSPRTNYNEQFF. V gene TRBV18 combines with J gene TRBJ2-1, with TRBD1 as a possible D gene (5 bases). Per the germline V gene, CDR1 is KGHSH and CDR2 is LQKENI. The V gene lost 1 base and the J gene lost 3 bases, with 7 bases spanning the gap. This CDR3 spans 14 amino acids.

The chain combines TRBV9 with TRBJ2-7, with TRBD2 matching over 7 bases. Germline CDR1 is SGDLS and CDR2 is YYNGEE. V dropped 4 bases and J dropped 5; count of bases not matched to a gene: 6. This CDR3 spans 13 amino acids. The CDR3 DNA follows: TGTGCCAGCAGCCCCGGGGGGAGGCACGAGCAGTACTTC. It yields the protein CASSPGGRHEQYF.

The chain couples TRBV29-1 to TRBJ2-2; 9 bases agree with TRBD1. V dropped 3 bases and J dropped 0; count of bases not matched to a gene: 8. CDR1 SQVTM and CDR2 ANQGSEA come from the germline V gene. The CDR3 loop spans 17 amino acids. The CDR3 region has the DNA TGCAGCGTTGACCCAGACAGGGGGGCTGCGAACACCGGGGAGCTGTTTTTT. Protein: CSVDPDRGAANTGELFF.

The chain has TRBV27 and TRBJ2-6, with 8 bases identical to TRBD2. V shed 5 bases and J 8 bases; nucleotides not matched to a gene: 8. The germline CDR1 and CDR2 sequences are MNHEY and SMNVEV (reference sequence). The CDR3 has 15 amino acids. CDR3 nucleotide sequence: TGTGCCAGCAGTCAACTAGCGGAAGTCTCCAACGTCCTGACTTTC. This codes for CASSQLAEVSNVLTF.

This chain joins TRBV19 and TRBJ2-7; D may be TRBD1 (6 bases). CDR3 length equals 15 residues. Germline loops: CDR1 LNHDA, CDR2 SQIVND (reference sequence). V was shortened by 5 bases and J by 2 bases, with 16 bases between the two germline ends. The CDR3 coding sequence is TGTGCCAGTAGTCCTCGAGCAGGGGAGACCTACGAGCAGTACTTC. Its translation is CASSPRAGETYEQYF.